The 11 T cell receptor beta chains presented below share a single source sample, sequenced in a study of cytomegalovirus exposure and HLA in healthy donors (dated by TCRdb to 2017 to 2019). Libraries came from the immunoSEQ multiplex PCR assay. A mixture of 60 forward primers for TCR Vbeta segments and 13 reverse primers for TCR Jbeta segments was used in the multiplex PCR. TCRdb's version of the immuneACCESS table is confined to in-frame rearrangements and falls short of the full clone set. An unresolved V gene accounts for under half of the shortfall where checked; the remainder is of unknown origin. The sample table contains 250,000 to 300,000 clones; only one count was recorded for roughly 91% of them. Clones ranked in the top ten supply around 1.7% of the sample. The sample comprised PBMCs. The receptors derive from a girl aged 2-15 years in good health and CMV-seronegative.

This rearrangement joins TRBV5-4 to TRBJ2-3, with 11 bases lining up with TRBD2. From germline, CDR1 is SGHNT and CDR2 YYREEE (reference sequence). Losses at the gene ends were 5 bases for V and 3 bases for J; bases not matched to a gene: 8. This CDR3 comprises 16 residues. CDR3 coding DNA: TGTGCCAGCAGTTCCGGAAGACTAGCGGGGACAGATACGCAGTATTTT. This encodes CASSSGRLAGTDTQYF.

This clone showed up just once. The V and J genes are TRBV19 and TRBJ2-3; 11 bases map to TRBD2. Germline trimming cut 8 bases from V and 5 bases from J; bases unmatched to any gene: 9. Germline V gene lookup returns CDR1 LNHDA and CDR2 SQIVND (reference sequence). The CDR3 totals 15 residues. This chain's CDR3 is CASQIAGGPVDTQYF. DNA of the CDR3: TGTGCCAGTCAAATAGCGGGGGGGCCGGTAGATACGCAGTATTTT.

The chain links TRBV11-2 to TRBJ2-7; the match to TRBD1 covers 9 bases. With 4 bases clipped from V and 7 bases from J, the junction kept 8 bases outside the gene matches. The germline CDR1 and CDR2 sequences are SGHAT and FQNNGV. The CDR3 is 14 amino acids. The CDR3 spells CASSSLQGAREQYF. Written as DNA, the CDR3 is TGTGCCAGCAGCTCGCTACAGGGGGCGCGAGAGCAGTACTTC.

This chain joins TRBV19 and TRBJ2-1; 7 bases are a match to TRBD2. Germline-derived CDR1 and CDR2 are LNHDA and SQIVND (reference sequence). The CDR3 is 12 residues long. V was pared by 6 bases and J by 7 bases, with 3 bases of the junction left unmatched. CDR3 nucleotide sequence: TGTGCCAGTAGCCCCGGGGGGAATGAGCAGTTCTTC. This encodes CASSPGGNEQFF.

This sequence joins TRBV2 and TRBJ2-1; 9 bases fit TRBD2. The CDR3 covers 15 residues. V lost 6 bases, J lost 4 bases, and 7 bases stayed unmatched. Looked up from germline, CDR1 is SNHLY and CDR2 is FYNNEI. CDR3 residues: CASSAGTSWYNEQFF. The CDR3 bases are TGTGCCAGCAGCGCTGGGACTAGCTGGTACAATGAGCAGTTCTTC.

The rearrangement joins TRBV19 to TRBJ2-4; 11 positions agree with TRBD1. Trimming took 10 bases from V and 0 from J; bases not matched to a gene: 17. CDR3 length equals 19 residues. Germline CDR1 LNHDA, CDR2 SQIVND (reference sequence). As DNA, the CDR3 is TGTGCCACCGAGGGGCCCGGACAGGGGGCCCTCCTAGCCAAAAACATTCAGTACTTC. Amino acid sequence: CATEGPGQGALLAKNIQYF.

This clone was detected once. The chain joins TRBV18 to TRBJ2-1, with 9 nucleotides matching TRBD2. V shed 3 bases and J 1 base; nucleotides not matched to a gene: 4. The CDR3 runs 16 residues. The V gene's germline CDR1 is KGHSH and CDR2 LQKENI. In nucleotides, the CDR3 is TGTGCCAGCTCACCGCTGACTAGCGGATCCTACAATGAGCAGTTCTTC. As protein: CASSPLTSGSYNEQFF.

The rearrangement links TRBV7-2 to TRBJ2-5; 8 nucleotides line up with TRBD1. Trimming cost V 0 bases and J 5 bases; bases outside gene matches: 11. The CDR3 length is 17 residues. Germline CDR1 is SGHTA and CDR2 is FQGNSA. DNA of the CDR3: TGTGCCAGCAGCTTAGCGGCATCCAGGACAGGGCATGAGACCCAGTACTTC. Protein: CASSLAASRTGHETQYF.

The CDR3 DNA reads TGTGCCAGCAGTTCCACAAGCAAGGGGCAAGAGACCCAGTACTTC. This translates into CASSSTSKGQETQYF. The chain uses TRBV6-5 and TRBJ2-5; D may be TRBD1 (5 bases). The CDR3 is 15 amino acids. The ends were cut back, 4 bases at V and 2 bases at J, with 14 bases in the middle. Per the germline V gene, CDR1 is MNHEY and CDR2 is SVGAGI.

This clone was seen a few times. Within the sample, other DNA sequences also encode this same CDR3. The chain recombines TRBV30 with TRBJ2-3; TRBD2 agrees at 7 bases. CDR1 and CDR2 (germline): GTSNPN, SVGIG (reference sequence). The CDR3 loop spans 15 amino acids. V dropped 0 bases and J dropped 4; count of bases not matched to a gene: 7. In nucleotides, the CDR3 is TGTGCCTGGAGTGTACGGTGGGGGGGACCAGATACGCAGTATTTT. Translating it yields CAWSVRWGGPDTQYF.

The J gene is TRBJ2-1, the V gene TRBV27; weak D call: TRBD2 (6 bases). CDR1 and CDR2 (germline): MNHEY, SMNVEV (reference sequence). V was pared by 4 bases and J by 5 bases, with 9 bases between. The CDR3 is 13 residues long. This CDR3 reads CASSWTTNNEQFF. The CDR3 DNA follows: TGTGCCAGCAGTTGGACTACAAACAATGAGCAGTTCTTC.